This T cell receptor (beta chain) originates from a study of metastatic and nonmetastatic thyroid tumors. The V gene's germline CDR1 is ENHRY and CDR2 SYGVKD. The CDR3 extends over 15 amino acids. The V gene lost 10 bases and the J gene lost 0 bases, with 16 bases spanning the gap. No treatment of any kind had been given to any patient before thyroid surgery. In its sample, this clone was seen many times. In the original workflow: A classifier for distant metastasis in papillary thyroid cancer was constructed using CDR3 differences observed across clinicopathological groups. TCRdb re-called clones via MiXCR from the PCR reads. TCRdb's processing, not the authors' own work, is the source of the V and J calls. The data contain about 40,000 clones, less than 20% of them singletons.

The sample consisted of blood. The receptor was derived from a female donor with papillary thyroid cancer or a benign thyroid nodule (not recorded which). Some clones in this sample may be carry-over from other donors' samples. The J gene is TRBJ2-1, the V gene TRBV10-3, with D uncertain. The CDR3 nucleotides are TGTGCCAACTCACTCGACATGAGCTCCTACAATGAGCAGTTCTTC. Amino acids: CANSLDMSSYNEQFF.